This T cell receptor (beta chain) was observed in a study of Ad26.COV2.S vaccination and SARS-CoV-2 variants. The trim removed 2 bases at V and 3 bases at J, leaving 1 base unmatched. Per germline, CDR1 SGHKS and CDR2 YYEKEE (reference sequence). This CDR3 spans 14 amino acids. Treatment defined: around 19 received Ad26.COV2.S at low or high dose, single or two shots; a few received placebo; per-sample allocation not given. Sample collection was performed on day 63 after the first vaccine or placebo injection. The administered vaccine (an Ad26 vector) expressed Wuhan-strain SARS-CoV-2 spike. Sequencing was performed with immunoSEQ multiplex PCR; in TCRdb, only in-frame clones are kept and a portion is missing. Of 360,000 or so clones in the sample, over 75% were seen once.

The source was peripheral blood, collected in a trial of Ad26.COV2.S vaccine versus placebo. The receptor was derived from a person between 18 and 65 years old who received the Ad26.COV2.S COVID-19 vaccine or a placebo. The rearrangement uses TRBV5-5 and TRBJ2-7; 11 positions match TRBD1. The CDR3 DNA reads TGTGCCAGCAGCTTAGGGACAGGGGGCTACGAGCAGTACTTC. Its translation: CASSLGTGGYEQYF.